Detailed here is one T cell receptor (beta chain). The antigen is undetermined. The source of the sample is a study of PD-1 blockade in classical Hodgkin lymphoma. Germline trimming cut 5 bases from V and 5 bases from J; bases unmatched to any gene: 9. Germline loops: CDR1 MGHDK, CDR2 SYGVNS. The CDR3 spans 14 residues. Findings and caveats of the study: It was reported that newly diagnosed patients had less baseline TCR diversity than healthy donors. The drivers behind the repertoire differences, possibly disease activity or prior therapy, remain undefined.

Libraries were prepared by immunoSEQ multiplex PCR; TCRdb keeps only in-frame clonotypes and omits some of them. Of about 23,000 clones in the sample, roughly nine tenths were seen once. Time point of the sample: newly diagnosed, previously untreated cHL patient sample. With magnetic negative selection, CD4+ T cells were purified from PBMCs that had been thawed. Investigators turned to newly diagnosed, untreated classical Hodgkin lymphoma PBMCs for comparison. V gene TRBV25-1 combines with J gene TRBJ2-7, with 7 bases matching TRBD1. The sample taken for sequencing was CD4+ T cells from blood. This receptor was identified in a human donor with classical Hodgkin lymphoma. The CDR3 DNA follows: TGTGCCAGCAGTAGACAGGGAGTTGGCAACGAGCAGTACTTC. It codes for CASSRQGVGNEQYF.